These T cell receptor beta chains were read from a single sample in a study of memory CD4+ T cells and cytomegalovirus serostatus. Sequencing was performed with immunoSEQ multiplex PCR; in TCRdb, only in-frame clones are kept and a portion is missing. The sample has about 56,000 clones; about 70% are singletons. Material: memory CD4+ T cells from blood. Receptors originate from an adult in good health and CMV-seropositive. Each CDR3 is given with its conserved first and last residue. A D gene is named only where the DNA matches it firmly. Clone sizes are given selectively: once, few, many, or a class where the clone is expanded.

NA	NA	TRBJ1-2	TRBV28	CASIRDTTPGGYTF	TGTGCCAGCATTCGGGACACGACACCGGGTGGCTACACCTTC
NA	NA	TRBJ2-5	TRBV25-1	CASSESGAGVQYF	TGTGCCAGCAGTGAATCCGGGGCGGGTGTCCAGTACTTC
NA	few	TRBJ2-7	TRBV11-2	CASSLAGEQYF	TGTGCCAGCAGCTTAGCTGGGGAGCAGTACTTC
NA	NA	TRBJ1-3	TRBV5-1	CASRPGVLGGNTIYF	TGCGCCAGCAGACCAGGGGTTTTAGGTGGAAACACCATATATTTT
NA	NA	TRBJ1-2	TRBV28	CASSLTHNYGYTF	TGTGCCAGCAGTTTAACACATAACTATGGCTACACCTTC
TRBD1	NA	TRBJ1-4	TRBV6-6	CASTNRGADEKLFF	TGTGCCAGCACCAACAGGGGAGCCGATGAAAAACTGTTTTTT
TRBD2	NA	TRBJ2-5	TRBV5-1	CASSLGPGTSGGAQYF	TGCGCCAGCAGCTTGGGCCCCGGGACTAGCGGTGGGGCCCAGTACTTC
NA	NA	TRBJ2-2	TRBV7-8	CASSLVAHGELFF	TGTGCCAGCAGCTTAGTGGCTCACGGGGAGCTGTTTTTT
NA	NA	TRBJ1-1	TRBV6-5	CASRVLVGTEAFF	TGTGCCAGCAGAGTCCTAGTTGGCACTGAAGCTTTCTTT
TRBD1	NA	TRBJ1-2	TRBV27	CASSLSGTGEFYGYTF	TGTGCCAGCAGTCTCTCAGGGACAGGCGAGTTTTATGGCTACACCTTC
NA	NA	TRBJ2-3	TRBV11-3	CASSLVAGPATDTQYF	TGTGCCAGCAGCTTAGTGGCCGGGCCAGCGACAGATACGCAGTATTTT
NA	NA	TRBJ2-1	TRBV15	CATSRDLNEQFF	TGTGCCACCAGCAGAGATCTTAATGAGCAGTTCTTC
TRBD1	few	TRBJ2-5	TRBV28	CASSLWGPGTGSVATQYF	TGTGCCAGCAGTTTGTGGGGACCCGGGACAGGTTCGGTTGCGACCCAGTACTTC
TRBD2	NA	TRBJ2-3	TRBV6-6	CASTGRAMDTQYF	TGTGCCAGCACCGGGAGGGCAATGGATACGCAGTATTTT
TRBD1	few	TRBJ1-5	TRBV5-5	CASSLDWTGGNQPQHF	TGTGCCAGCAGCTTGGATTGGACAGGGGGGAATCAGCCCCAGCATTTT
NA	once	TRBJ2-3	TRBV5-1	CASSFGSVSSTDTQYF	TGCGCCAGCAGCTTCGGTTCGGTCTCTAGCACAGATACGCAGTATTTT
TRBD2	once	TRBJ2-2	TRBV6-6	CASSPKTSGNGELFF	TGTGCCAGCAGTCCAAAGACTAGCGGGAACGGGGAGCTGTTTTTT
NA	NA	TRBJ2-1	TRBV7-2	CASSLEVEREQFF	TGTGCCAGCAGCTTAGAGGTGGAGCGTGAGCAGTTCTTC
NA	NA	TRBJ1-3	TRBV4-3	CASSQSRGHTIYF	TGCGCCAGCAGTCAGTCCCGGGGGCACACCATATATTTT
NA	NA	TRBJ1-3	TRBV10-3	CAIERGGGRNSGNTIYF	TGTGCCATCGAGAGAGGAGGGGGACGGAACTCTGGAAACACCATATATTTT
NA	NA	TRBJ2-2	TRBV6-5	CASRGGTATGELFF	TGTGCCAGCAGGGGAGGGACAGCGACCGGGGAGCTGTTTTTT
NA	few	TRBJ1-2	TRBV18	CASEQGRKDGYTF	TGTGCCAGCGAACAGGGTCGGAAGGATGGCTACACCTTC